These 15 T cell receptor beta chains came from one sample sequenced in a study of cytomegalovirus exposure and HLA in healthy donors. The PCR contained 60 Vbeta and 13 Jbeta primers. Sequenced by immunoSEQ multiplex PCR; TCRdb stores in-frame clones only, minus some. The repertoire holds approximately 110,000 clones, about 16% seen once, with about 2% in the top ten. Input material: PBMCs. The receptors were gathered from a woman under 30 in good health and CMV-seronegative.

The rearrangement links TRBV6-1 to TRBJ2-2, with a weak D call TRBD2 (5 bases). V was pared by 7 bases and J by 3 bases, with 12 bases between. The germline V gene has CDR1 MNHNS and CDR2 SASEGT. The CDR3 is made up of 14 amino acids. The CDR3 spells CASTYQRHTGELFF. The CDR3 DNA sequence: TGTGCCAGCACCTACCAGCGGCACACCGGGGAGCTGTTTTTT.

V usage is TRBV19 and J usage is TRBJ1-2, with 7 bases identical to TRBD1. Per germline, CDR1 LNHDA and CDR2 SQIVND (reference sequence). Trimming at V came to 6 bases and at J to 3 bases, leaving 7 bases not matched to a gene. This CDR3 is 14 amino acids long. The CDR3 coding sequence is TGTGCCAGTAGCAGGGACAGTGAGGACTATGGCTACACCTTC. This codes for CASSRDSEDYGYTF.

This clone came up a few times. The chain employs TRBV5-1 and TRBJ2-7; D is unresolved. This CDR3 has 14 residues. The V end lost 1 base, the J end lost 2 bases, and 10 bases lay between the germline ends. Germline V gene data show CDR1 as SGHRS and CDR2 as YFSETQ. The CDR3 protein is CASSLQQPAYEQYF. DNA of the CDR3: TGCGCCAGCAGCTTGCAACAGCCTGCCTACGAGCAGTACTTC.

This sequence joins TRBV5-1 and TRBJ1-1; D remains unclear. The CDR3 runs 14 residues. The V and J ends lost 0 bases and 4 bases respectively, with 10 bases between them. Germline V gene sequence: CDR1 SGHRS, CDR2 YFSETQ. CDR3 sequence: CASSLEGGSTEAFF. In DNA, the CDR3 is TGCGCCAGCAGCTTGGAGGGAGGGTCCACTGAAGCTTTCTTT.

This clone has only one observation. V and J are TRBV6-4 and TRBJ2-1; D is uncertain. With 8 bases removed from V and 5 bases from J, the gap between germline ends came to 4 bases. The germline V gene encodes CDR1 MRHNA and CDR2 SNTAGT. This CDR3 has 10 residues. Here the CDR3 reads CASRDNEQFF. The CDR3 DNA sequence: TGTGCCAGCCGCGACAATGAGCAGTTCTTC.

This clone was seen more than once but under ten times. The rearrangement uses TRBV4-1 and TRBJ2-5, with D tentatively TRBD1 (6 bases). Germline CDR1 reads MGHRA; CDR2 reads YSYEKL. This CDR3 comprises 15 residues. With 1 base removed from V and 3 bases from J, the gap between germline ends came to 12 bases. CDR3 region: CASSQAGTTKETQYF. The CDR3 DNA sequence: TGCGCCAGCAGCCAAGCCGGGACAACGAAAGAGACCCAGTACTTC.

The V and J genes are TRBV27 and TRBJ1-1; D is undetermined. The V gene lost 5 bases and the J gene lost 0 bases, with 7 bases spanning the gap. CDR3 size: 13 residues. Germline V lookup: CDR1 MNHEY, CDR2 SMNVEV (reference sequence). The CDR3 here is CASSRTVNTEAFF. The CDR3 region has the DNA TGTGCCAGCAGTCGCACAGTGAACACTGAAGCTTTCTTT.

The rearrangement uses TRBV2 and TRBJ2-2; 7 bases map to TRBD1. In germline, CDR1 is SNHLY, CDR2 FYNNEI. The CDR3 covers 14 residues. The ends lost 5 bases at V and 7 bases at J; junction bases unmatched: 7. The CDR3, as DNA: TGTGCCAGCAGTTCAGGGGGATGGGTCGGGGAGCTGTTTTTT. Its translation: CASSSGGWVGELFF.

The CDR3 here is CAWGPGYSYEQYF. The CDR3 nucleotides are TGTGCCTGGGGCCCGGGGTACTCCTACGAGCAGTACTTC. The J gene is TRBJ2-7, the V gene TRBV30, with D possibly TRBD2 on 5 matching bases. Trimming took 5 bases from V and 0 from J, leaving 11 bases between them. The CDR3 is 13 residues long. The V gene's germline CDR1 is GTSNPN and CDR2 SVGIG (reference sequence).

A few counts support this clone. The CDR3 DNA is TGTGCCAGCAGCTTAGGGCCAGGGAACACTGAAGCTTTCTTT. Encoded protein: CASSLGPGNTEAFF. The V gene is TRBV7-8, the J gene TRBJ1-1; unclear D gene. The germline V gene has CDR1 SGHVS and CDR2 FQNEAQ. The ends were cut back, 1 base at V and 1 base at J, with 7 bases in the middle. The CDR3 runs to 14 residues.

The sample holds a few counts of this clone. The J gene is TRBJ1-6, the V gene TRBV2, with 8 bases fitting TRBD1. From germline, CDR1 is SNHLY and CDR2 FYNNEI. The CDR3 has 16 amino acids. Unmatched junction bases numbered 7, after V lost 1 base and J lost 8 bases. Here the CDR3 DNA reads TGTGCCAGCAGTGAAGGGACAGGGCGCTCCTATTCACCCCTCCACTTT. Protein: CASSEGTGRSYSPLHF.

This clone was seen repeatedly, ten times or more. V and J are TRBV28 and TRBJ1-4, with TRBD1 as a possible D gene (5 bases). CDR3 length: 16 residues. Trimming pared 3 bases from V and 6 bases from J, leaving 17 bases between. Germline CDR1 MDHEN, CDR2 SYDVKM. CDR3 loop: CASSFPARADDEKLFF. CDR3 DNA sequence: TGTGCCAGCAGTTTTCCGGCCAGGGCCGATGATGAAAAACTGTTTTTT.

V and J are TRBV2 and TRBJ2-5; 9 positions match TRBD1. The junction had 15 bases not matched to a gene; V was cut back by 2 bases and J by 5 bases. This CDR3 has 18 residues. Looked up from germline, CDR1 is SNHLY and CDR2 is FYNNEI. The CDR3 coding sequence is TGTGCCAGCAGTGAACGGGGACAGGGTCGGGTATATAGGGAGACCCAGTACTTC. This gives the protein CASSERGQGRVYRETQYF.

The V call is TRBV7-2, the J call TRBJ2-1, with 12 nucleotides matching TRBD2. There are 17 residues in the CDR3. The J segment lost 2 bases and the V segment lost 0 bases, leaving 2 bases of the junction unmatched. Per the germline V gene, CDR1 is SGHTA and CDR2 is FQGNSA. The CDR3 DNA sequence: TGTGCCAGCAGCTTAGCGCTAGCGGGAGGGACCTACAATGAGCAGTTCTTC. Its translation is CASSLALAGGTYNEQFF. Full variable domain (rest looked up from reference TRBV7-2 and TRBJ2-1): GAGVSQSPSNKVTEKGKDVELRCDPISGHTALYWYRQSLGQGLEFLIYFQGNSAPDKSGLPSDRFSAERTGGSVSTLTIQRTQQEDSAVYLCASSLALAGGTYNEQFFGPGTRLTVL.

The chain links TRBV5-5 to TRBJ2-5, with 14 positions matching TRBD2. The J segment lost 7 bases and the V segment lost 0 bases, leaving 5 bases of the junction unmatched. This CDR3 is built from 16 residues. CDR1 and CDR2 from the germline V gene are SGHKS and YYEKEE (reference sequence). The CDR3 DNA is TGTGCCAGCAGCTTGGCCGTGGGGACTAGCGGGAGGACCCAGTACTTC. This codes for CASSLAVGTSGRTQYF.